The following is a T cell receptor (beta chain) sequence with its context. Germline values: CDR1 SGHNT, CDR2 YYREEE (reference sequence). The CDR3 covers 15 residues. The V gene lost 4 bases and the J gene lost 8 bases, with 19 bases spanning the gap. This record comes from a study of OX40 agonist ivuxolimab in advanced cancers. Study summary: Given to patients was ivuxolimab, an agonistic anti-OX40 (CD134) antibody. Checkpoint inhibitors had been given previously to under 50% of patients. Aged about 20 to 85 with a mean of roughly 65 years, they were around 79% male. Patients were treated with intravenous ivuxolimab, dosed at 0.01 to 10 mg/kg and infused every 2 weeks.

Sequenced by immunoSEQ multiplex PCR; TCRdb stores in-frame clones only, minus some. The sample contains around 46,000 clones, around 77% of which appear only once. Sample: CD4+ or CD8+ T cells sorted from blood, taken in a trial of the OX40 agonist ivuxolimab. The source is an adult with an advanced solid tumor such as melanoma, head and neck, liver or kidney cancer. The chain employs TRBV5-4 and TRBJ2-1; no clear D gene. CDR3 region: CASSQDRLVRDEQFF. The CDR3, as DNA: TGTGCCAGCAGCCAGGACCGACTGGTAAGGGATGAGCAGTTCTTC. The whole variable domain, filled in from reference TRBV5-4 and TRBJ2-1, reads ETGVTQSPTHLIKTRGQQVTLRCSSQSGHNTVSWYQQALGQGPQFIFQYYREEENGRGNFPPRFSGLQFPNYSSELNVNALELDDSALYLCASSQDRLVRDEQFFGPGTRLTVL.